One sample yielded the 13 T cell receptor beta chains listed below, sequenced in a study of blood T cell repertoires in COVID-19. Profiling relied on immunoSEQ multiplex PCR, and the TCRdb table lists in-frame clones only, not all of them. The data show roughly 53,000 clones, over 70% seen once. Sequencing was carried out using peripheral blood. Receptors were obtained from an elderly woman with COVID-19, enrolled during active disease.

As regards this clone: One junction end does not reproduce the germline sequence, and a read error may be involved. This chain links TRBV7-7 with TRBJ2-5, with 9 bases that match TRBD1. The germline gives CDR1 SSHAT, CDR2 FNYEAQ (reference sequence). The CDR3 spans 14 residues. The CDR3, as DNA: TGTGCTAGCAGCTCAGACAGGGGGGGAGAGACCCAGTACTTC. It specifies CASSSDRGGETQYF. Full variable domain (remainder filled in from reference TRBV7-7 and TRBJ2-5): GAGVSQSPRYKVTKRGQDVTLRCDPISSHATLYWYQQALGQGPEFLTYFNYEAQPDKSGLPSDRFSAERPEGSISTLTIQRTEQRDSAMYRCASSSDRGGETQYFGPGTRLLVL.

This clone was observed a single time. The V call is TRBV5-4, the J call TRBJ1-1; D is ambiguous. The germline V gene encodes CDR1 SGHNT and CDR2 YYREEE (reference sequence). The CDR3 covers 12 residues. The V end lost 2 bases, the J end lost 10 bases, and 12 bases lay between the germline ends. The CDR3 bases are TGTGCCAGCAGCTTTGACCGGGATAGAGCTTTCTTT. Its protein is CASSFDRDRAFF.

J is TRBJ1-2 and V is TRBV2; D remains ambiguous. Germline V lookup: CDR1 SNHLY, CDR2 FYNNEI. The CDR3 length is 11 residues. Between the trimmed V and J ends, which lost 10 bases and 6 bases, there was a span of 12 bases. The CDR3, as DNA: TGTGCCACCACGGCGGGGAATGGCTACACCTTC. Its translation: CATTAGNGYTF. Full variable domain (outside the CDR3, taken from reference TRBV2 and TRBJ1-2): EPEVTQTPSHQVTQMGQEVILRCVPISNHLYFYWYRQILGQKVEFLVSFYNNEISEKSEIFDDQFSVERPDGSNFTLKIRSTKLEDSAMYFCATTAGNGYTFGSGTRLTVV.

The V call is TRBV18, the J call TRBJ2-7; a possible D gene is TRBD1 (6 bases). The V end was cut by 0 bases, the J end by 0 bases, with 6 bases between. The CDR3 runs 14 residues. Germline V lookup: CDR1 KGHSH, CDR2 LQKENI. As DNA, the CDR3 is TGTGCCAGCTCACCACCGGACAGCTCCTACGAGCAGTACTTC. Translated, it gives CASSPPDSSYEQYF.

The V call is TRBV9, the J call TRBJ2-2; 7 bases agree with TRBD2. The CDR3 covers 16 residues. V lost 0 bases and J lost 4; bases outside the gene matches: 6. Germline lookup yields CDR1 SGDLS and CDR2 YYNGEE. The CDR3 is CASSVAGEGGTGELFF. The CDR3 nucleotides are TGTGCCAGCAGCGTAGCGGGGGAGGGCGGCACCGGGGAGCTGTTTTTT.

This chain joins TRBV2 and TRBJ1-1, with TRBD1 as a possible D gene (6 bases). The CDR3 consists of 14 residues. Per germline, CDR1 SNHLY and CDR2 FYNNEI. V was clipped by 6 bases and J by 8 bases, with 19 bases between them. The CDR3 DNA reads as TGTGCCAGCAGGCAAGGGACATCTCACTTAGAAGCTTTCTTT. Translating it yields CASRQGTSHLEAFF.

This clone showed up just once. This chain joins TRBV5-8 and TRBJ2-1; 8 bases align to TRBD1. The CDR3 spans 15 residues. The V and J ends lost 2 bases and 3 bases, in that order; junction bases with no gene match: 4. Per the germline V gene, CDR1 is SGHTS and CDR2 is YDEGEE. CDR3: CASSLRTGLYNEQFF. The DNA of the CDR3 is TGTGCCAGCAGCTTAAGGACAGGGCTCTACAATGAGCAGTTCTTC.

The CDR3 here is CASSSRLAGSETQYF. In DNA form, the CDR3 reads TGTGCCAGCAGCTCCCGACTAGCGGGATCTGAGACCCAGTACTTC. The genes are TRBV7-2 and TRBJ2-5, with 11 positions matching TRBD2. Trimming cost V 4 bases and J 5 bases; bases outside gene matches: 6. CDR3 size: 15 residues. CDR1 SGHTA and CDR2 FQGNSA come from the germline V gene.

The rearrangement joins TRBV5-6 to TRBJ2-1, with D hard to call. CDR3 length equals 15 residues. The germline V gene has CDR1 SGHDT and CDR2 YYEEEE. V lost 1 base and J 3 bases, leaving 11 bases between the germline ends. The CDR3 DNA is TGTGCCAGCAGCTTGTTTTCGACGGGCTACAATGAGCAGTTCTTC. Encoded protein: CASSLFSTGYNEQFF.

The V gene is TRBV6-4, the J gene TRBJ2-5; D is uncertain. The length of the CDR3 is 13 residues. V was pared by 6 bases and J by 1 base, with 9 bases between. Germline V CDR1 and CDR2: MRHNA, SNTAGT. In DNA form, the CDR3 reads TGTGCCAGCAGCCGAAACTTCCAAGAGACCCAGTACTTC. Its translation: CASSRNFQETQYF.

V and J are TRBV5-1 and TRBJ1-1; 8 bases are shared with TRBD1. The CDR3 totals 14 residues. V gave up 3 bases and J gave up 6 bases; unmatched junction bases: 7. The germline V gene has CDR1 SGHRS and CDR2 YFSETQ. CDR3 sequence: CASSSGQDRPEAFF. CDR3 DNA sequence: TGCGCCAGCAGCTCGGGACAGGACCGTCCTGAAGCTTTCTTT.

About this clone: This sample also contains other DNA sequences that code for the same CDR3. J is TRBJ2-7 and V is TRBV13, with 11 nucleotides matching TRBD1. This CDR3 region has 14 residues. CDR1 is PRHDT, CDR2 FYEKMQ, per germline (reference sequence). J lost 3 bases, V lost 6 bases, and 4 bases had no gene match. This CDR3 is CASRPGTGGYEQYF. DNA of the CDR3: TGTGCCAGCAGGCCCGGGACAGGGGGCTACGAGCAGTACTTC. Variable domain in full (rest from reference TRBV13 and TRBJ2-7): AAGVIQSPRHLIKEKRETATLKCYPIPRHDTVYWYQQGPGQDPQFLISFYEKMQSDKGSIPDRFSAQQFSDYHSELNMSSLELGDSALYFCASRPGTGGYEQYFGPGTRLTVT.

This rearrangement joins TRBV18 to TRBJ1-4; D remains unclear. V was pared by 0 bases and J by 8 bases, with 13 bases between. CDR1 is KGHSH, CDR2 LQKENI, per germline. The CDR3 spans 15 residues. CDR3 nucleotides: TGTGCCAGCTCACCACCTGAGGGCGTGAAGGAAAAACTGTTTTTT. Protein sequence: CASSPPEGVKEKLFF.